These T cell receptor beta chains were read from a single sample in a study of shared clonotypes between healthy human individuals. Produced via immunoSEQ multiplex PCR; TCRdb's table is partial and in-frame only. In the table there are about 2.1 million clones, around 93% of which are singletons. Specimen: naive CD8+ T cells from PBMCs. These receptors came from a man younger than 35 in good health. Some clones in this sample may be carry-over from other donors' samples. The CDR3 runs from the conserved cysteine through the conserved F or W. The D gene is left open where the match is weak. Clone size is not always given. Where it is, it says once, few, many or a class for expanded clones.

V gene,D gene,clone size,J gene,CDR3 protein,CDR3 DNA
TRBV9,NA,NA,TRBJ2-2,CASSVRLGGTGELFF,TGTGCCAGCAGCGTACGACTAGGGGGCACCGGGGAGCTGTTTTTT
TRBV29-1,TRBD2,NA,TRBJ2-1,CSGYPGLLHNEQFF,TGCAGCGGATATCCGGGACTATTACACAATGAGCAGTTCTTC
TRBV27,NA,NA,TRBJ2-5,CASSWGSLSGETQYF,TGTGCCAGCAGTTGGGGTTCTCTTAGTGGGGAGACCCAGTACTTC
TRBV11-2,NA,NA,TRBJ2-6,CASSLVRGLIATGANVLTF,TGTGCCAGCAGCTTAGTCCGGGGTCTAATCGCGACCGGGGCCAACGTCCTGACTTTC
TRBV13,TRBD1,NA,TRBJ2-3,CASSSAGTGGTDTQYF,TGTGCCAGCAGCTCCGCCGGGACAGGGGGCACAGATACGCAGTATTTT
TRBV4-3,NA,NA,TRBJ1-1,CASSPSLRGNTEAFF,TGCGCCAGCAGCCCCTCCCTCAGGGGAAACACTGAAGCTTTCTTT
TRBV7-2,TRBD2,NA,TRBJ2-1,CASSQGLAGYNEQFF,TGTGCCAGCAGCCAAGGACTAGCGGGATACAATGAGCAGTTCTTC
TRBV6-1,NA,NA,TRBJ2-7,CASTLGWGDGYEQYF,TGTGCCAGCACCCTTGGTTGGGGGGACGGGTACGAGCAGTACTTC
TRBV29-1,TRBD2,NA,TRBJ2-7,CSVDGGTAYEQYF,TGCAGCGTTGACGGGGGGACGGCCTACGAGCAGTACTTC
TRBV18,TRBD2,NA,TRBJ2-1,CASSPPGIAGVSDEQFF,TGTGCCAGCTCACCACCGGGCATAGCGGGAGTGAGTGATGAGCAGTTCTTC
TRBV7-3,NA,NA,TRBJ1-1,CASSLDENTEAFF,TGTGCCAGCAGCTTAGACGAAAACACTGAAGCTTTCTTT
TRBV7-6,NA,NA,TRBJ2-6,CASSPRQASGANVLTF,TGTGCCAGCAGCCCCCGGCAGGCGTCTGGGGCCAACGTCCTGACTTTC
TRBV28,TRBD1,NA,TRBJ1-1,CASSGTGSRGDEAFF,TGTGCCAGCTCCGGGACAGGGTCGCGGGGGGATGAAGCTTTCTTT
TRBV13,TRBD1,NA,TRBJ2-7,CASSVDRGYEQYF,TGTGCCAGCAGCGTGGACAGGGGCTACGAGCAGTACTTC
TRBV19,NA,NA,TRBJ1-5,CASSIDIDTNQPQHF,TGTGCCAGTAGTATAGATATCGACACGAATCAGCCCCAGCATTTT
TRBV7-8,TRBD2,NA,TRBJ2-1,CASSLVAGVYNEQFF,TGTGCCAGCAGCTTAGTAGCGGGAGTCTACAATGAGCAGTTCTTC
TRBV28,NA,NA,TRBJ1-5,CASSRTLFRWGNQPQHF,TGTGCCAGCAGTCGGACACTTTTTCGCTGGGGAAATCAGCCCCAGCATTTT
TRBV28,TRBD1,NA,TRBJ2-7,CASTKTRGLLGEQYF,TGTGCCAGCACCAAGACAAGGGGGCTTTTGGGAGAGCAGTACTTC
TRBV5-4,NA,NA,TRBJ1-2,CASSTSLTGVLNYGYTF,TGTGCCAGCAGCACATCCCTGACCGGGGTATTAAACTATGGCTACACCTTC
TRBV7-2,NA,NA,TRBJ2-3,CASSPRGRTDTQYF,TGTGCCAGCAGCCCTCGGGGGAGGACAGATACGCAGTATTTT
TRBV4-1,NA,NA,TRBJ2-1,CASSHEDNEQFF,TGCGCCAGCAGCCATGAAGACAATGAGCAGTTCTTC
TRBV15,NA,NA,TRBJ1-6,CATSYRSNSPLHF,TGTGCCACCAGTTACCGGTCGAATTCACCCCTCCACTTT
TRBV9,TRBD1,NA,TRBJ2-5,CASSVGQGVETQYF,TGTGCCAGCAGCGTAGGACAGGGAGTGGAGACCCAGTACTTC
TRBV27,TRBD2,NA,TRBJ2-1,CASSRLAAEQGEQFF,TGTGCCAGCAGCCGACTAGCGGCGGAGCAGGGTGAGCAGTTCTTC
TRBV27,NA,NA,TRBJ2-6,CASSPGFSGANVLTF,TGTGCCAGCAGTCCAGGGTTCTCTGGGGCCAACGTCCTGACTTTC
TRBV9,NA,NA,TRBJ2-7,CASSPQLAHEQYF,TGTGCCAGCAGCCCCCAGCTAGCACACGAGCAGTACTTC
TRBV4-3,NA,NA,TRBJ1-1,CASSQVGVGDTEAFF,TGCGCCAGCAGCCAAGTTGGGGTAGGGGACACTGAAGCTTTCTTT
TRBV28,NA,NA,TRBJ2-5,CASSLQQEETQYF,TGTGCCAGCAGTTTACAACAAGAAGAGACCCAGTACTTC
TRBV21-1,NA,NA,TRBJ2-5,CASRKVRGRETQYF,TGTGCCAGCAGAAAAGTTCGGGGGAGGGAGACCCAGTACTTC
TRBV7-3,NA,NA,TRBJ1-2,CASSLIGSSNYGYTF,TGTGCCAGCAGCTTAATCGGCAGCTCGAACTATGGCTACACCTTC
TRBV2,NA,NA,TRBJ1-5,CASSDEGTINQPQHF,TGTGCCAGCAGTGACGAGGGAACCATCAATCAGCCCCAGCATTTT
TRBV9,NA,few,TRBJ1-1,CASSVWAQNTEAFF,TGTGCCAGCAGCGTGTGGGCACAGAACACTGAAGCTTTCTTT
TRBV25-1,TRBD1,NA,TRBJ2-7,CASSELGGAVHEQYF,TGTGCCAGCAGTGAATTAGGGGGCGCGGTCCACGAGCAGTACTTC
TRBV10-2,TRBD2,NA,TRBJ2-7,CASSEGRGWTYEQYF,TGCGCCAGCAGTGAGGGGCGGGGGTGGACCTACGAGCAGTACTTC
TRBV5-8,NA,NA,TRBJ2-7,CASSLDLQGRDTYEQYF,TGTGCCAGCAGCTTGGACCTACAGGGGAGGGACACCTACGAGCAGTACTTC
TRBV7-9,NA,NA,TRBJ2-3,CASSFTAAGTDTQYF,TGTGCCAGCAGCTTTACAGCCGCGGGGACAGATACGCAGTATTTT
TRBV28,TRBD2,NA,TRBJ2-1,CASSAPSGSLYNEQFF,TGTGCCAGCAGTGCCCCTAGCGGGAGCCTCTACAATGAGCAGTTCTTC
TRBV27,TRBD1,NA,TRBJ2-7,CASSPSTGQATYEQYF,TGTGCCAGCAGTCCGTCAACTGGACAGGCCACCTACGAGCAGTACTTC
TRBV7-3,TRBD2,NA,TRBJ2-7,CASSSVGGGNEQYF,TGTGCCAGCAGCTCGGTCGGGGGAGGGAACGAGCAGTACTTC
TRBV27,NA,NA,TRBJ2-1,CASSPRLENEQFF,TGTGCCAGCAGTCCCCGACTAGAGAATGAGCAGTTCTTC
TRBV28,NA,NA,TRBJ1-5,CASSLYFEGSEPQHF,TGTGCCAGCAGTTTATATTTTGAGGGTTCGGAGCCCCAGCATTTT
TRBV6-5,TRBD1,once,TRBJ1-1,CASSFGQGAFTEAFF,TGTGCCAGCAGTTTTGGCCAGGGGGCTTTCACTGAAGCTTTCTTT
TRBV4-1,NA,few,TRBJ1-1,CASSQFTNTEAFF,TGCGCCAGCAGCCAGTTCACGAACACTGAAGCTTTCTTT
TRBV14,TRBD1,NA,TRBJ1-2,CASRQTGDNYGYTF,TGTGCCAGCAGACAAACAGGGGACAACTATGGCTACACCTTC
TRBV7-9,NA,NA,TRBJ1-1,CASSFKNTEAFF,TGTGCCAGCAGCTTCAAGAACACTGAAGCTTTCTTT
TRBV25-1,NA,NA,TRBJ1-2,CASSEEKRVGYTF,TGTGCCAGCAGTGAAGAGAAAAGGGTTGGCTACACCTTC
TRBV7-9,NA,once,TRBJ1-4,CASSLARRPNEKLFF,TGTGCCAGCAGCTTAGCCAGGCGACCTAATGAAAAACTGTTTTTT
TRBV19,TRBD2,NA,TRBJ2-7,CASSAGVLYEQYF,TGTGCCAGTAGTGCGGGAGTCCTCTACGAGCAGTACTTC
TRBV30,TRBD1,few,TRBJ1-1,CAGKIDRGLAEAFF,TGTGCCGGAAAGATAGACAGGGGTTTGGCTGAAGCTTTCTTT
TRBV27,TRBD1,NA,TRBJ2-7,CASRVRPGQGFYEQYF,TGTGCCAGCAGAGTTAGACCGGGACAGGGTTTCTACGAGCAGTACTTC
TRBV6-6,NA,NA,TRBJ1-1,CASSLTQTEAFF,TGTGCCAGCAGTTTGACCCAGACTGAAGCTTTCTTT
TRBV13,TRBD1,NA,TRBJ1-2,CASSVPGQGRNYGYTF,TGTGCCAGCAGCGTACCCGGACAGGGGAGGAACTATGGCTACACCTTC